The 10 T cell receptor beta chains below were found in one sample sequenced in a study of response to subunit inactivated influenza vaccine. Each CDR3 protein gets one entry after TCRdb re-called the RT-PCR reads with MiXCR. The sample consists of 500,000 or so distinct CDR3 sequences, approximately 16% of them appearing once. This sample comprised CD4+ T cells sorted from PBMCs, obtained about 24 months after vaccination. Receptors were obtained from a man aged 50 to 75 who received an inactivated influenza vaccine.

The chain has TRBV7-2 and TRBJ2-7; D not resolved. The V gene's germline CDR1 is SGHTA and CDR2 FQGNSA. CDR3 length: 13 residues. The ends were cut back, 3 bases at V and 3 bases at J, with 9 bases in the middle. Here the CDR3 reads CASSFSVNYEQYF. CDR3 nucleotide sequence: TGTGCCAGCAGCTTTTCAGTTAACTACGAGCAGTACTTC.

The V call is TRBV10-3, the J call TRBJ2-3, with TRBD2 identical over 9 bases. The V gene end was trimmed by 3 bases and the J gene end by 2 bases; junction bases not matched to a gene: 6. The CDR3 is 16 amino acids. Per the germline V gene, CDR1 is ENHRY and CDR2 is SYGVKD. The CDR3 loop is CAISDYSGGNTDTQYF. The CDR3 nucleotides are TGTGCCATCAGTGATTATAGCGGGGGAAACACAGATACGCAGTATTTT.

This clonotype has just a few counts. The chain recombines TRBV6-2 or TRBV6-3 with TRBJ2-7, with a possible D match to TRBD2 (6 bases). With 0 bases removed from V and 6 bases from J, the gap between germline ends came to 15 bases. There are 15 residues in the CDR3. Germline CDR1 MNHEY, CDR2 SVGEGT. CDR3 region: CASSYSWSSGGEQYF. The CDR3 coding sequence is TGTGCCAGCAGTTACTCTTGGAGCTCCGGGGGCGAGCAGTACTTC.

This clonotype has only a few counts. V gene TRBV5-1 combines with J gene TRBJ2-1; TRBD2 agrees at 8 bases. V gave up 6 bases and J gave up 0 bases; unmatched junction bases: 5. The CDR3 covers 15 residues. Germline V gives CDR1 SGHRS, CDR2 YFSETQ. The CDR3 is CASKSGGVSYNEQFF. DNA of the CDR3: TGCGCCAGCAAGAGCGGGGGCGTCTCCTACAATGAGCAGTTCTTC. The full variable domain, with the rest looked up from reference TRBV5-1 and TRBJ2-1, is KAGVTQTPRYLIKTRGQQVTLSCSPISGHRSVSWYQQTPGQGLQFLFEYFSETQRNKGNFPGRFSGRQFSNSRSEMNVSTLELGDSALYLCASKSGGVSYNEQFFGPGTRLTVL.

This clonotype was detected a few times. The genes are TRBV20-1 and TRBJ2-3; a weak D match, TRBD1 (5 bases). This CDR3 is built from 15 residues. Trimming left V 1 base short and J 1 base short, with 12 bases between. Germline lookup yields CDR1 DFQATT and CDR2 SNEGSKA (reference sequence). CDR3 sequence reads: CSARGGRRGTDTQYF. The CDR3 DNA follows: TGCAGTGCTAGAGGGGGCCGCAGGGGCACAGATACGCAGTATTTT.

This chain links TRBV4-3 with TRBJ1-2; D call uncertain. Per the germline V gene, CDR1 is LGHNA and CDR2 is YSLEER. With 0 bases removed from V and 2 bases from J, the gap between germline ends came to 4 bases. This CDR3 comprises 13 residues. The CDR3: CASSQERNYGYTF. CDR3 DNA: TGCGCCAGCAGCCAAGAGAGAAACTATGGCTACACCTTC.

This clonotype showed up many times. The chain links TRBV7-2 to TRBJ2-1, with a tentative D call TRBD1 (5 bases). CDR1 and CDR2 from the germline V gene are SGHTA and FQGNSA. Trimming removed 5 bases from V and 0 bases from J, with 14 bases in between. This CDR3 has 16 residues. The DNA for the CDR3 is TGTGCCAGCAGCCGTTCCAGGGCAAGCTCCTACAATGAGCAGTTCTTC. Its protein is CASSRSRASSYNEQFF.

The genes are TRBV10-3 and TRBJ2-7, with TRBD1 identical over 9 bases. The CDR3 consists of 15 residues. CDR1 and CDR2 from the germline V gene are ENHRY and SYGVKD. Germline trimming cut 2 bases from V and 3 bases from J; bases unmatched to any gene: 5. The CDR3 DNA reads as TGTGCCATCAGTGAGCCCGGGACAGGGATCTACGAGCAGTACTTC. Translated: CAISEPGTGIYEQYF.

With regard to this clonotype: Because it lacks the conserved phenylalanine or tryptophan at the end, this CDR3 is likely a read error. The limits of the CDR3 on the DNA are not certain, so only TCRdb's listed CDR3 is given. The chain links TRBV3-1 to TRBJ2-7; the table calls TRBD1, which could not be checked here. Inclusive of both ends, the CDR3 amounts to 8 amino acids. CDR1 LGHDT and CDR2 YNNKEL come from the germline V gene (reference sequence). The CDR3 reads CASSQRHR.

The count of this clonotype is one. The rearrangement joins TRBV29-1 to TRBJ1-2; D uncertain. Germline V gene sequence: CDR1 SQVTM, CDR2 ANQGSEA. CDR3 size: 11 residues. Trimming cost V 7 bases and J 8 bases, with 14 bases left between them. CDR3 coding DNA: TGCAGCGCCCCCGAGGCTCGGGGCTACACCTTC. Translation: CSAPEARGYTF.